This is a list of T cell receptor beta chains from one sample in a study of OX40 agonist ivuxolimab in advanced cancers. Some clones are missing from TCRdb's copy, which holds only in-frame ones; the method was immunoSEQ multiplex PCR. This table holds roughly 100,000 clones, roughly 90% found once. Specimen: CD4+ or CD8+ T cells sorted from blood, collected in a trial of the OX40 agonist ivuxolimab. These receptors came from an adult with an advanced solid tumor such as melanoma, head and neck, liver or kidney cancer. The CDR3 runs from the conserved cysteine through the conserved F or W. The D gene is left open where the match is weak. Rows may omit the clone size; those that give it use once, few, many or a size class.

v_gene	d_gene	j_gene	len	abundance	CDR3nt	CDR3aa
TRBV5-1	TRBD1	TRBJ1-2	14	-	TGCGCCAGCAGCTTGGAGGCAGGGGGTCGAGGCTACACCTTC	CASSLEAGGRGYTF
TRBV10-3	-	TRBJ2-3	16	-	TGTGCCTCCAGTGAGTATATCGGGAGATGGGCAGATACGCAGTATTTT	CASSEYIGRWADTQYF
TRBV5-1	-	TRBJ1-4	11	-	TGCGCCAGCAGGGCTAATGAAAAACTGTTTTTT	CASRANEKLFF
TRBV16	-	TRBJ2-7	14	-	TGTGCCAGCAGCCAAATAAACCCCGGGTCAAGGCAGTACTTC	CASSQINPGSRQYF
TRBV5-1	-	TRBJ2-3	14	-	TGCGCCAGCAGCTTGAGGACGCTGGTAGATACGCAGTATTTT	CASSLRTLVDTQYF
TRBV27	-	TRBJ1-1	14	-	TGTGCCAGCAGTTTATCGGGACATAACACTGAAGCTTTCTTT	CASSLSGHNTEAFF
TRBV6-1	TRBD2	TRBJ2-7	15	once	TGTGCCAGCACAGGACTAGCGGGGGGTGCCTACGAGCAGTACTTC	CASTGLAGGAYEQYF
TRBV28	-	TRBJ1-5	18	once	TGTGCCAGCAGACACCCTCGGGGGACTGCGGGTCGGAATCAGCCCCAGCATTTT	CASRHPRGTAGRNQPQHF
TRBV27	TRBD1	TRBJ2-7	15	-	TGTGCCAGCAGTTTAATGGAACAGGGGGCGCACGAGCAGTACTTC	CASSLMEQGAHEQYF
TRBV5-4	TRBD1	TRBJ2-3	15	-	TGTGCCAGCAGCTACGGGACAGGGGTCACAGATACGCAGTATTTT	CASSYGTGVTDTQYF
TRBV6-6	-	TRBJ1-2	11	once	TGTGCCAGCAACTCAGGGACCACTTTGGACTTC	CASNSGTTLDF
TRBV6-1	-	TRBJ1-2	12	-	TGTGCCAGCAGTGGATCGTGGTATGGCTACACCTTC	CASSGSWYGYTF
TRBV5-1	-	TRBJ1-2	16	-	TGCGCCAGCACCCTCTTACCTAGGGCCGGGGACTATGGCTACACCTTC	CASTLLPRAGDYGYTF
TRBV5-1	-	TRBJ1-4	14	once	TGCGCCAGCAGCTTGTCTGCAACTAATGAAAAACTGTTTTTT	CASSLSATNEKLFF
TRBV7-2	-	TRBJ2-5	15	-	TGTGCCAGCAGCTTAGGGCAGCCGCCCCAAGAGACCCAGTACTTC	CASSLGQPPQETQYF
TRBV2	-	TRBJ2-5	12	-	TGTGCCAGCAGTGTAGTAAGAGAGACCCAGTACTTC	CASSVVRETQYF
TRBV27	-	TRBJ2-7	13	-	TGTGCCAGCAGTTTAGACAGATACTACGAGCAGTACTTC	CASSLDRYYEQYF
TRBV2	TRBD1	TRBJ1-2	16	-	TGTGCCAGCAGTGACCGATCGGGACAGACTAACTATGGCTACACCTTC	CASSDRSGQTNYGYTF
TRBV5-4	-	TRBJ1-5	14	once	TGTGCCAGCAGCAGGGGTATGGGCGATCAGCCCCAGCATTTT	CASSRGMGDQPQHF
TRBV19	-	TRBJ1-4	16	-	TGTGCCAGTAGTCTCTACCGGGGTACAAAAATGGAAAAACTGTTTTTT	CASSLYRGTKMEKLFF
TRBV6-1	-	TRBJ2-2	15	-	TGTGCCAGCAGTAGCCAAGGACTATACACCGGGGAGCTGTTTTTT	CASSSQGLYTGELFF
TRBV5-6	-	TRBJ1-1	14	-	TGTGCCAGCAGCTGGCTCGGGATGAACACTGAAGCTTTCTTT	CASSWLGMNTEAFF
TRBV9	-	TRBJ1-4	15	-	TGTGCCAGCAGCCCCGGTTGGGGGGGCAATGAAAAACTGTTTTTT	CASSPGWGGNEKLFF
TRBV10-1	-	TRBJ2-2	10	-	TGCGCCAGCAGGACCGGGGAGCTGTTTTTT	CASRTGELFF
TRBV5-1	-	TRBJ2-3	13	-	TGCGCCAGCAGCTTGGCTCTAGGAGATACGCAGTATTTT	CASSLALGDTQYF
TRBV6-1	-	TRBJ1-2	13	few	TGTGCCAGCACGGACTCTCTTAACTATGGCTACACCTTC	CASTDSLNYGYTF
TRBV29-1	TRBD1	TRBJ2-1	16	-	TGCAGCGCCCGAGGACAGGGGGTTTCCTCCTACAATGAGCAGTTCTTC	CSARGQGVSSYNEQFF
TRBV7-3	-	TRBJ2-2	13	-	TGTGCCAGCAGCCGCCCGGGGAGCGGGGAGCTGTTTTTT	CASSRPGSGELFF
TRBV28	-	TRBJ1-1	13	-	TGTGCCAGCAGAATGACAGCCTCAAACAAAGCTTTCTTT	CASRMTASNKAFF